The 27 T cell receptor beta chains in this list originate from one sample, sequenced in a study of blood T cell repertoires in COVID-19 (dated by TCRdb to the early 2020s). Libraries were made using the immunoSEQ multiplex PCR assay. TCRdb's version of the immuneACCESS table is confined to in-frame rearrangements and falls short of the full clone set. An unresolved V gene accounts for under half of the shortfall where checked; the remainder is of unknown origin. Here the sample has around 45,000 clones; 69% occur a single time. The ten most abundant clones make up around 6.5% of the sample. The material sequenced was peripheral blood. The source of these receptors is an elderly man with acute or convalescent COVID-19.

The chain joins TRBV5-4 to TRBJ2-1; 7 bases match TRBD1. V lost 4 bases, J lost 3 bases, and 4 bases stayed unmatched. Per germline, CDR1 SGHNT and CDR2 YYREEE (reference sequence). The CDR3 totals 14 residues. CDR3 sequence: CASSTRQGYNEQFF. The CDR3 DNA is TGTGCCAGCAGCACAAGACAGGGCTACAATGAGCAGTTCTTC.

The chain carries TRBV9 and TRBJ2-3; D gene ambiguous. The germline V and J ends were trimmed by 3 bases and 6 bases, with 11 bases remaining between them. CDR3 size: 13 residues. Germline CDR1 is SGDLS and CDR2 is YYNGEE. In DNA form, the CDR3 reads TGTGCCAGCAGCGCGGTAGCATCCGATACGCAGTATTTT. This sequence encodes CASSAVASDTQYF.

This chain joins TRBV5-6 and TRBJ2-1, with D perhaps TRBD1 (6 bases). CDR1 is SGHDT and CDR2 is YYEEEE in the germline V gene. CDR3 length: 12 residues. V shed 4 bases and J shed 12 bases, with 14 bases lying between them. This CDR3 reads CASSRDTHRQFF. The CDR3 DNA follows: TGTGCCAGCAGCCGGGACACCCATCGGCAGTTCTTC.

Relative to its sample, this clone is medium-sized (0.01 to 0.1%). This chain joins TRBV6-2 or TRBV6-3 and TRBJ2-5; D possibly corresponds to TRBD2 (5 bases). The germline V and J ends were trimmed by 2 bases and 5 bases, with 12 bases remaining between them. The CDR3 loop spans 14 amino acids. Germline CDR1 MNHEY, CDR2 SVGEGT. The CDR3 sequence is CASSYGISGETQYF. The CDR3 DNA reads TGTGCCAGCAGTTACGGTATTTCGGGGGAGACCCAGTACTTC.

This chain joins TRBV10-3 and TRBJ1-2, with D possibly being TRBD1 (5 bases). The V and J ends lost 5 bases and 5 bases respectively, with 15 bases between them. This CDR3 has 14 residues. Germline-derived CDR1 and CDR2 are ENHRY and SYGVKD. CDR3 region: CAISSTGDSYGYTF. CDR3 in DNA: TGTGCCATCAGTTCTACGGGGGACTCTTATGGCTACACCTTC.

The gene calls are TRBV7-9 and TRBJ1-6; no clear D. Germline values: CDR1 SEHNR, CDR2 FQNEAQ (reference sequence). This CDR3 has 16 amino acids. The V end was cut by 4 bases, the J end by 5 bases, with 15 bases between. The CDR3 coding sequence is TGTGCCAGCAGCTACACGGCAGGTACTGATAATTCACCCCTCCACTTT. Its protein product is CASSYTAGTDNSPLHF.

In nucleotides, the CDR3 is TGTGCCAGTAGTATAGATCTAGGTGATGCGGGGGCTCGAGAGACCCAGTACTTC. Translated: CASSIDLGDAGARETQYF. This chain joins TRBV19 and TRBJ2-5; D may be TRBD2 (7 bases). V was trimmed by 0 bases and J by 4 bases, leaving 21 bases between them. The CDR3 runs 18 residues. CDR1 LNHDA and CDR2 SQIVND come from the germline V gene (reference sequence).

The chain combines TRBV12-3 or TRBV12-4 with TRBJ1-1; D unclear. The CDR3 sequence is 12 residues long. The V end lost 3 bases, the J end lost 8 bases, and 10 bases lay between the germline ends. The CDR3, as DNA: TGTGCCAGCAGTTTTGTCGGAGGGGAAGCTTTCTTT. It yields the protein CASSFVGGEAFF.

This rearrangement joins TRBV19 to TRBJ1-1; D unresolved. The V end was cut by 5 bases, the J end by 0 bases, with 10 bases between. Per germline, CDR1 LNHDA and CDR2 SQIVND (reference sequence). The CDR3 is made up of 14 amino acids. CDR3 nucleotides: TGTGCCAGTAGTGTAAACCCGGTGAACACTGAAGCTTTCTTT. It codes for CASSVNPVNTEAFF.

This chain connects TRBV7-9 to TRBJ2-3; possible D gene TRBD2, 6 bases. V lost 1 base and J lost 0, with 14 bases in between. The germline gives CDR1 SEHNR, CDR2 FQNEAQ (reference sequence). The CDR3 runs 17 residues. The CDR3 protein is CASSLGLAGFSTDTQYF. The CDR3 nucleotides are TGTGCCAGCAGCTTAGGTCTGGCGGGGTTTAGCACAGATACGCAGTATTTT.

For the CDR3, the DNA is TGTGCCAGCAGCATCGCAGGGGTATCGGGCTACACCTTC. Protein: CASSIAGVSGYTF. The genes are TRBV5-5 and TRBJ1-2, with D perhaps TRBD1 (6 bases). The CDR3 contains 13 residues. Germline V gives CDR1 SGHKS, CDR2 YYEKEE (reference sequence). Trimming removed 4 bases from V and 8 bases from J, with 15 bases in between.

This clone was seen only a few times. The CDR3 here is CASGFGGQETQYF. The CDR3 bases are TGTGCTAGTGGTTTTGGAGGCCAAGAGACCCAGTACTTC. The genes are TRBV12-5 and TRBJ2-5; perhaps TRBD2 as D (5 bases). CDR1 is LGHNT, CDR2 FRNRAP, per germline. Trimming removed 3 bases at V and 1 base at J, with 6 bases between. The CDR3 loop spans 13 amino acids.

This clone came up a few times. This chain joins TRBV5-4 and TRBJ1-1, with D uncertain. Deletions cut 4 bases from V and 2 bases from J, with 3 bases between. Looked up from germline, CDR1 is SGHNT and CDR2 is YYREEE (reference sequence). The CDR3 is 11 residues long. CDR3 nucleotides: TGTGCCAGCAGCCTAAACACTGAAGCTTTCTTT. Translating it yields CASSLNTEAFF.

The chain is built from TRBV20-1 and TRBJ1-2, with 7 bases matching TRBD1. V was clipped by 3 bases and J by 11 bases; unmatched bases: 6. There are 11 residues in the CDR3. CDR1 is DFQATT, CDR2 SNEGSKA, per germline (reference sequence). Written as DNA, the CDR3 is TGCAGTGCTAGGTGGGACAGCTTATACACCTTC. This codes for CSARWDSLYTF.

J is TRBJ1-2 and V is TRBV4-3, with a tentative D call TRBD1 (5 bases). The length of the CDR3 is 16 residues. CDR1 and CDR2 (germline): LGHNA, YSLEER. Trimming removed 0 bases at V and 2 bases at J, with 13 bases between. The CDR3 coding sequence is TGCGCCAGCAGCCAAGAGCTTGGGAGGGGAAACTATGGCTACACCTTC. Residues: CASSQELGRGNYGYTF.

The V and J genes are TRBV19 and TRBJ2-7; TRBD2 is a possible D gene (6 bases). Trimming left V 5 bases short and J 4 bases short, with 18 bases between. There are 15 residues in the CDR3. Germline CDR1 LNHDA, CDR2 SQIVND (reference sequence). Written as DNA, the CDR3 is TGTGCCAGTAGTCCCCTATGGGGAGGTTTTTACGAGCAGTACTTC. It specifies CASSPLWGGFYEQYF.

This clone was detected only a few times. This chain joins TRBV7-9 and TRBJ1-6; D not certain. Germline V gene lookup returns CDR1 SEHNR and CDR2 FQNEAQ (reference sequence). The V end was cut by 4 bases, the J end by 8 bases, with 12 bases between. CDR3 length: 14 amino acids. The CDR3 sequence: CASSSVVGDSPLHF. CDR3 sequence (DNA): TGTGCCAGCAGCTCAGTAGTCGGGGATTCACCCCTCCACTTT.

V usage is TRBV19 and J usage is TRBJ1-2; TRBD1 agrees at 8 bases. This CDR3 contains 14 residues. The V gene end was trimmed by 5 bases and the J gene end by 4 bases; junction bases not matched to a gene: 6. Germline loops: CDR1 LNHDA, CDR2 SQIVND (reference sequence). CDR3 sequence (DNA): TGTGCCAGTAGTCAGGGACAGGAATCCTATGGCTACACCTTC. It encodes CASSQGQESYGYTF. Full variable domain (missing parts from reference TRBV19 and TRBJ1-2): DGGITQSPKYLFRKEGQNVTLSCEQNLNHDAMYWYRQDPGQGLRLIYYSQIVNDFQKGDIAEGYSVSREKKESFPLTVTSAQKNPTAFYLCASSQGQESYGYTFGSGTRLTVV.

This clone came up once. J is TRBJ2-7 and V is TRBV30, with D perhaps matching TRBD2 (6 bases). The CDR3 runs 14 residues. The germline V and J ends were trimmed by 0 bases and 2 bases, with 11 bases remaining between them. Germline loops: CDR1 GTSNPN, CDR2 SVGIG (reference sequence). The CDR3 loop reads CAWSVGGSAYEQYF. The CDR3 region has the DNA TGTGCCTGGAGTGTGGGAGGTTCCGCCTACGAGCAGTACTTC.

The chain joins TRBV19 to TRBJ2-2; 7 bases are shared with TRBD1. Germline V gene lookup returns CDR1 LNHDA and CDR2 SQIVND (reference sequence). The CDR3 totals 14 residues. Germline trimming cut 5 bases from V and 4 bases from J; bases unmatched to any gene: 4. The CDR3 nucleotides are TGTGCCAGTAGTCTCACAGGGGCCACCGGGGAGCTGTTTTTT. Translated: CASSLTGATGELFF.

V and J are TRBV19 and TRBJ1-5, with TRBD1 matching over 8 bases. Germline V gene lookup returns CDR1 LNHDA and CDR2 SQIVND (reference sequence). V dropped 7 bases and J dropped 1; count of bases not matched to a gene: 6. The CDR3 runs to 15 residues. The CDR3 sequence: CASNMDRVSNQPQHF. CDR3 in DNA: TGTGCCAGTAACATGGACAGGGTGAGCAATCAGCCCCAGCATTTT.

The rearrangement uses TRBV5-6 and TRBJ1-6; the D gene is possibly TRBD1 (5 bases). The V gene's germline CDR1 is SGHDT and CDR2 YYEEEE. V lost 7 bases and J 3 bases, leaving 14 bases between the germline ends. The CDR3 runs 15 residues. CDR3 in DNA: TGTGCCAGCTCCCCCCAGGGTTTCTATAATTCACCCCTCCACTTT. Amino acids: CASSPQGFYNSPLHF. Drawing the rest from reference TRBV5-6 and TRBJ1-6, the complete variable domain is DAGVTQSPTHLIKTRGQQVTLRCSPKSGHDTVSWYQQALGQGPQFIFQYYEEEERQRGNFPDRFSGHQFPNYSSELNVNALLLGDSALYLCASSPQGFYNSPLHFGNGTRLTVT.

The chain uses TRBV5-1 and TRBJ1-6; D not resolved. The germline V and J ends were trimmed by 0 bases and 3 bases, with 16 bases remaining between them. CDR1 is SGHRS and CDR2 is YFSETQ in the germline V gene. The CDR3 spans 18 residues. The CDR3 protein is CASSLASGGSVYNSPLHF. The CDR3 DNA is TGCGCCAGCAGCTTGGCCTCCGGCGGCTCCGTCTATAATTCACCCCTCCACTTT. The variable domain in full, with the rest retrieved from reference TRBV5-1 and TRBJ1-6, is KAGVTQTPRYLIKTRGQQVTLSCSPISGHRSVSWYQQTPGQGLQFLFEYFSETQRNKGNFPGRFSGRQFSNSRSEMNVSTLELGDSALYLCASSLASGGSVYNSPLHFGNGTRLTVT.

In this sample, this clone turned up a few times. The rearrangement joins TRBV29-1 to TRBJ2-7, with TRBD1 identical over 7 bases. Per the germline V gene, CDR1 is SQVTM and CDR2 is ANQGSEA. There are 12 residues in the CDR3. V lost 4 bases to trimming and J lost 1 base; unmatched junction nucleotides: 1. The CDR3 is CSVGDRSYEQYF. Here the CDR3 DNA reads TGCAGCGTTGGGGACAGATCCTACGAGCAGTACTTC.

The gene calls are TRBV19 and TRBJ1-5; 7 bases agree with TRBD1. The CDR3 length is 12 residues. In germline, CDR1 is LNHDA, CDR2 SQIVND (reference sequence). V was clipped by 6 bases and J by 7 bases; unmatched bases: 3. The CDR3 protein is CASSTGEQPQHF. DNA for the CDR3: TGTGCCAGTAGCACAGGGGAACAGCCCCAGCATTTT.

This clone was picked up a small number of times. The V and J genes are TRBV19 and TRBJ1-6; 7 bases agree with TRBD1. This CDR3 spans 16 amino acids. CDR1 and CDR2 (germline): LNHDA, SQIVND (reference sequence). V shed 7 bases, J shed 7 bases, and the junction held 13 bases outside the gene matches. The CDR3 loop reads CASNRKAGQLNSPLHF. The CDR3 nucleotides are TGTGCCAGTAACCGAAAGGCGGGACAGCTGAATTCACCCCTCCACTTT. Looking up the rest from reference TRBV19 and TRBJ1-6 gives the full variable domain: DGGITQSPKYLFRKEGQNVTLSCEQNLNHDAMYWYRQDPGQGLRLIYYSQIVNDFQKGDIAEGYSVSREKKESFPLTVTSAQKNPTAFYLCASNRKAGQLNSPLHFGNGTRLTVT.

This clone has more than one count but fewer than ten. The V gene is TRBV2, the J gene TRBJ1-4; TRBD1 matches 8 bases. The CDR3 has 14 amino acids. Per germline, CDR1 SNHLY and CDR2 FYNNEI. V shed 7 bases, J shed 4 bases, and the junction held 5 bases outside the gene matches. The CDR3 here is CASMAGQGNEKLFF. The CDR3 bases are TGTGCCAGCATGGCAGGACAGGGTAATGAAAAACTGTTTTTT.